This passage covers 9 T cell receptor beta chains from one sample sequenced in a study of T-cell reconstitution after alpha-beta-depleted transplantation in children. Construction of the TCRbeta library involved unique molecular identifiers. One entry per CDR3 protein, called by TCRdb with MiXCR from the PCR reads. The sample records roughly 400,000 distinct CDR3 sequences, around 46% being singletons. Sequenced material: PBMCs, taken before TCRalphabeta/CD19-depleted stem cell transplant. The source is a girl aged 2 to 10 with aplastic anemia, due to receive a stem cell transplant.

This clonotype was recorded at least ten times. The chain joins TRBV7-3 to TRBJ2-7; possible D gene TRBD2, 6 bases. Trimming removed 5 bases at V and 1 base at J, with 18 bases between. Germline lookup yields CDR1 SGHTA and CDR2 FQGTGA. CDR3 size: 16 residues. This CDR3 is CASSLLARSASYEQYF. The CDR3 coding sequence is TGTGCCAGCAGCCTACTAGCCAGAAGCGCTTCCTACGAGCAGTACTTC.

This chain's CDR3 is CSAGGPPGQPQHF. CDR3 nucleotide sequence: TGCAGTGCTGGGGGGCCCCCGGGTCAGCCCCAGCATTTT. The rearrangement uses TRBV20-1 and TRBJ1-5; D might be TRBD1 (6 bases). Trimming removed 5 bases at V and 6 bases at J, with 14 bases between. The CDR3 runs 13 residues. Germline assignment: CDR1 DFQATT and CDR2 SNEGSKA (reference sequence).

There are a few counts of this clonotype. The V call is TRBV28, the J call TRBJ2-3; tentatively, D is TRBD1 or TRBD2 (5 bases each). Germline V gene lookup returns CDR1 MDHEN and CDR2 SYDVKM. The CDR3 consists of 13 residues. V was pared by 6 bases and J by 0 bases, with 7 bases between. In DNA form, the CDR3 reads TGTGCCAGCAGGGGACCTAGCACAGATACGCAGTATTTT. Translation: CASRGPSTDTQYF. Filled out from reference TRBV28 and TRBJ2-3, the complete variable domain reads DVKVTQSSRYLVKRTGEKVFLECVQDMDHENMFWYRQDPGLGLRLIYFSYDVKMKEKGDIPEGYSVSREKKERFSLILESASTNQTSMYLCASRGPSTDTQYFGPGTRLTVL.

The CDR3 DNA sequence: TGTGCCAGCAGCCAAGATCCGGCAGGGCTATACGAGCAGTACTTC. Translating it yields CASSQDPAGLYEQYF. This sequence joins TRBV3-1 and TRBJ2-7, with a tentative D call TRBD1 (5 bases). Germline V gives CDR1 LGHDT, CDR2 YNNKEL (reference sequence). Trimming left V 0 bases short and J 4 bases short, with 13 bases between. The CDR3 runs to 15 residues.

This sequence joins TRBV27 and TRBJ2-1; 8 nucleotides align to TRBD2. With V trimmed by 7 bases and J by 7 bases, 15 bases remained unmatched. The length of the CDR3 is 16 residues. Germline V gene data show CDR1 as MNHEY and CDR2 as SMNVEV (reference sequence). CDR3 coding DNA: TGTGCCAGCACCCATTACGTGAGCGGGAGTTTTAATGAGCAGTTCTTC. Translated, it gives CASTHYVSGSFNEQFF.

This chain joins TRBV7-2 and TRBJ1-5; D uncertain. Trimming cost V 8 bases and J 5 bases, with 4 bases left between them. This CDR3 contains 10 residues. Germline CDR1 is SGHTA and CDR2 is FQGNSA. CDR3 in DNA: TGTGCCAGCCGGGATCAGCCCCAGCATTTT. Translating it yields CASRDQPQHF.

This clonotype has at least ten counts. This may be a read error: a much more frequent sequence differs by one nucleotide. The chain's CDR3 is CASSTQGQPQHF. The DNA for the CDR3 is TGTGCCAGCAGCACACAGGGTCAGCCCCAGCATTTT. This chain joins TRBV12-3 or TRBV12-4 and TRBJ1-5; D is perhaps TRBD1 (6 bases). V gave up 6 bases and J gave up 6 bases, with 9 bases separating them. This CDR3 comprises 12 residues.

The rearrangement uses TRBV12-3 or TRBV12-4 and TRBJ1-5, with 8 bases aligning to TRBD1. The CDR3 loop spans 12 amino acids. V lost 6 bases to trimming and J lost 9 bases; unmatched junction nucleotides: 4. The CDR3 protein is CASSLQGGPQHF. The CDR3, as DNA: TGTGCCAGCAGCCTACAGGGGGGGCCCCAGCATTTT.

Many counts were recorded for this clonotype. V and J are TRBV20-1 and TRBJ2-1; 11 bases are shared with TRBD2. Trimming took 1 base from V and 4 from J; bases not matched to a gene: 0. This CDR3 region has 14 residues. Germline V gene sequence: CDR1 DFQATT, CDR2 SNEGSKA (reference sequence). DNA for the CDR3: TGCAGTGCTAGAGCTAGCGGGAGGTACAATGAGCAGTTCTTC. Its translation: CSARASGRYNEQFF.